This passage covers 5 T cell receptor beta chains from one sample sequenced in a study of post-analysis software for immune sequencing data. Prepared libraries of TCR beta cDNA carried unique molecular identifiers. TCRdb itself ran the PCR reads through MiXCR, one entry per CDR3 protein. The sample has around 150,000 distinct CDR3 sequences, 30% to 45% seen once. This specimen consisted of blood, obtained after autologous hematopoietic stem cell transplantation. The receptor set was obtained from a girl aged 10 to 17 with multiple sclerosis.

This clonotype has only a few counts. V gene TRBV7-3 combines with J gene TRBJ2-1; 8 bases fit TRBD2. After removal of 5 bases from V and 7 bases from J, the junction contained 10 bases not matched to a gene. Germline V lookup: CDR1 SGHTA, CDR2 FQGTGA. There are 15 residues in the CDR3. CDR3: CASSPPGLVRNEQFF. The CDR3 region has the DNA TGTGCCAGCAGCCCGCCGGGACTAGTCCGGAATGAGCAGTTCTTC. The entire variable domain, with the rest obtained from reference TRBV7-3 and TRBJ2-1, is as follows: GAGVSQTPSNKVTEKGKYVELRCDPISGHTALYWYRQSLGQGPEFLIYFQGTGAADDSGLPNDRFFAVRPEGSVSTLKIQRTERGDSAVYLCASSPPGLVRNEQFFGPGTRLTVL.

This clonotype is medium-sized in the sample. The chain links TRBV4-1 to TRBJ2-5, with 8 bases fitting TRBD1. CDR3 length: 14 residues. Losses at the gene ends were 4 bases for V and 3 bases for J; bases not matched to a gene: 4. Germline CDR1 MGHRA, CDR2 YSYEKL. CDR3 in DNA: TGCGCCAGCAGCCCAGCGACAGGGGAAGAGACCCAGTACTTC. It translates to CASSPATGEETQYF.

This clonotype was observed a handful of times. The J gene is TRBJ1-2, the V gene TRBV29-1, with D possibly being TRBD1 (5 bases). The CDR3 extends over 13 amino acids. Looked up from germline, CDR1 is SQVTM and CDR2 is ANQGSEA. Trimming left V 4 bases short and J 8 bases short, with 17 bases between. CDR3 residues: CSVGKRGVDGYTF. For the CDR3, the DNA is TGCAGCGTTGGCAAGAGAGGGGTTGACGGCTACACCTTC.

The V gene is TRBV7-9, the J gene TRBJ1-1; D is perhaps TRBD1 (5 bases). The CDR3 totals 15 residues. V lost 5 bases and J lost 6, with 19 bases in between. Germline V gene sequence: CDR1 SEHNR, CDR2 FQNEAQ (reference sequence). Here the CDR3 reads CASSPLAGVRAEAFF. CDR3 nucleotides: TGTGCCAGCAGCCCCCTGGCGGGGGTGAGGGCTGAAGCTTTCTTT.

V usage is TRBV6-5 and J usage is TRBJ1-1; the D is unclear. The V gene's germline CDR1 is MNHEY and CDR2 SVGAGI. V was clipped by 2 bases and J by 3 bases, with 13 bases between them. The CDR3 extends over 15 amino acids. CDR3 loop: CASSYNGPGHTEAFF. DNA for the CDR3: TGTGCCAGCAGTTACAACGGCCCTGGGCACACTGAAGCTTTCTTT.